This paragraph covers one T cell receptor beta chain sequence. Germline CDR1 and CDR2: LNHDA and SQIVND (reference sequence). This CDR3 has 12 residues. Deletions cut 5 bases from V and 7 bases from J, with 9 bases between. Either two negative PCRs, clearance, or symptom resolution qualified Cohort 3 donors as recovered. In the original analysis: Reference gene primer amplification yielded estimated nucleated cell counts. TCRdb's copy holds only in-frame clones and misses some; the assay was immunoSEQ multiplex PCR. The V and J calls and clone size come from that table; D and trimming were worked out from the DNA. The sample contains roughly 200,000 clones, more than 80% of which appear only once. This record comes from a study of blood T cell repertoires in COVID-19. Study-wide context: COVID-19 samples, acute and convalescent, were from the United States, Italy and Spain. In each case, the material was cDNA or gDNA derived from T cells, B-cell-depleted T cells, or PBMCs.

The sample consisted of PBMCs or T cells enriched from blood (not recorded which). This clonotype was sampled from a middle-aged man who had recovered from COVID-19. The V call is TRBV19, the J call TRBJ1-5; D is unresolved. The CDR3 region has the DNA TGTGCCAGTAGTGTGTCGAGACAGCCCCAGCATTTT. Its protein product is CASSVSRQPQHF.